The T cell receptor beta chain under discussion was sequenced for a study of blood T cell repertoires in COVID-19. For the study at large: Samples taken during acute and convalescent COVID-19 were collected in the United States, Italy and Spain.

Measured with immunoSEQ multiplex PCR; TCRdb has only the in-frame clones, and not every one. This table holds 250,000 to 350,000 clones, 70% to 90% found once. The cohort comprised adults aged 18 to 89 years residing in 24 US areas. Which cohort a participant joined came from the clinical history participants gave. Losses at the gene ends were 0 bases for V and 11 bases for J; bases not matched to a gene: 7. Germline lookup yields CDR1 MNHEY and CDR2 SVGAGI. This CDR3 region has 15 residues. The clonotype originates from a woman under 40 who had recovered from COVID-19. The V gene is TRBV6-5, the J gene TRBJ1-1; the match to TRBD1 covers 12 bases. Sequenced input: PBMCs or T cells enriched from blood (not recorded which). CDR3 amino acids: CASSYSVGQGALAFF. The DNA of the CDR3 is TGTGCCAGCAGTTACTCGGTGGGACAGGGGGCCCTGGCTTTCTTT.